One sample yielded the 18 T cell receptor beta chains listed below, sequenced in a study of blood T cells in healthy people across ages. A J-beta primer mix and a sample-barcoded 5' primer were used in a second PCR of roughly 6 to 12 cycles. Each CDR3 protein gets one entry after TCRdb re-called the 5' RACE reads with MiXCR. The sample yields more than 900,000 distinct CDR3 sequences, 25% to 30% seen once. This sample was shared with a second study, whose subject was T cells of mothers and their children.

The sequenced sample consisted of blood. Receptor source: a woman in her forties in good health.

The chain recombines TRBV15 with TRBJ1-6; D is unclear. Trimming stripped 0 bases from V and 5 bases from J, with 5 bases between. Germline V gene lookup returns CDR1 LNHNV and CDR2 YYDKDF (reference sequence). The CDR3 is made up of 14 amino acids. In nucleotides, the CDR3 is TGTGCCACCAGCAGAGATTCAGATAATTCACCCCTCCACTTT. It codes for CATSRDSDNSPLHF.

About this clonotype: At one of its ends the junction is not consistent with the germline gene, which may arise from a read error. The chain has TRBV29-1 and TRBJ2-3; 9 positions agree with TRBD2. CDR3 length: 14 amino acids. The germline gives CDR1 SQVTM, CDR2 ANQGSEA. The CDR3: CSVGWRGGTNTQYF. The DNA of the CDR3 is TGCAGCGTGGGCTGGCGGGGGGGCACAAATACGCAGTATTTT.

The table lists this clonotype with many counts. The chain is built from TRBV4-3 and TRBJ2-3; a weak D match, TRBD1 (5 bases). This CDR3 is 14 amino acids long. With 4 bases removed from V and 0 bases from J, the gap between germline ends came to 8 bases. Per the germline V gene, CDR1 is LGHNA and CDR2 is YSLEER. CDR3 DNA sequence: TGCGCCAGCAGCCGGCAGGGTAGCACAGATACGCAGTATTTT. This encodes CASSRQGSTDTQYF.

The chain carries TRBV5-4 and TRBJ2-5; 10 nucleotides line up with TRBD2. The CDR3 has 14 amino acids. V gave up 5 bases and J gave up 3 bases; unmatched junction bases: 4. Looked up from germline, CDR1 is SGHNT and CDR2 is YYREEE (reference sequence). In nucleotides, the CDR3 is TGTGCCAGCAGGATTAGCGGGGGGAAAGAGACCCAGTACTTC. Its protein is CASRISGGKETQYF.

Concerning this clonotype: A much larger clone lies one base from this, so it may be a read error. The chain combines TRBV20-1 with TRBJ2-7, with 7 bases lining up with TRBD1. Germline V lookup: CDR1 DFQATT, CDR2 SNEGSKA (reference sequence). The CDR3 totals 15 residues. The CDR3 spells CSTRGGGTVIYEQYF. In DNA, the CDR3 is TGCAGTACTAGAGGTGGTGGGACAGTGATCTACGAGCAGTACTTC.

V and J are TRBV20-1 and TRBJ2-5; 8 nucleotides line up with TRBD1. This CDR3 contains 14 residues. The J segment lost 5 bases and the V segment lost 6 bases, leaving 11 bases of the junction unmatched. The germline CDR1 and CDR2 sequences are DFQATT and SNEGSKA (reference sequence). The CDR3 region is CSAPTDREWETQYF. The CDR3 region has the DNA TGCAGTGCCCCCACGGACAGGGAATGGGAGACCCAGTACTTC.

This clonotype was recorded a few times. The chain employs TRBV18 and TRBJ2-3, with D tentatively TRBD2 (6 bases). V lost 3 bases and J lost 4, with 11 bases in between. CDR3 length: 14 residues. The germline V gene has CDR1 KGHSH and CDR2 LQKENI. CDR3 nucleotide sequence: TGTGCCAGCTCACCGAAGGAGGGGCCAGATACGCAGTATTTT. Amino acids: CASSPKEGPDTQYF.

This clonotype was recorded a few times. V gene TRBV20-1 combines with J gene TRBJ1-1; possible D gene TRBD1, 5 bases. This CDR3 is built from 14 residues. Germline CDR1 reads DFQATT; CDR2 reads SNEGSKA (reference sequence). The V end was cut by 5 bases, the J end by 0 bases, with 13 bases between. CDR3 loop: CSAEWGEVNTEAFF. The CDR3 DNA reads TGCAGTGCTGAATGGGGGGAGGTGAACACTGAAGCTTTCTTT.

As to this clonotype: With a much larger clone just one base away, this may be a read error. The V call is TRBV20-1, the J call TRBJ2-4; 10 positions match TRBD2. CDR1 and CDR2 (germline): DFQATT, SNEGSKA (reference sequence). The CDR3 has 11 amino acids. The CDR3 is CRYSGGNEQYF. CDR3 DNA: TGCAGATATAGCGGGGGGAATGAGCAGTACTTC.

This clonotype was seen ten or more times. The chain employs TRBV5-1 and TRBJ2-3, with D hard to call. Trimming cost V 4 bases and J 5 bases, with 11 bases left between them. The CDR3 has 13 residues. The V gene's germline CDR1 is SGHRS and CDR2 YFSETQ. The CDR3 is CASSPTTGDTQYF. CDR3 sequence (DNA): TGCGCCAGCAGCCCTACGACTGGAGATACGCAGTATTTT. The full variable domain, rest sourced from reference TRBV5-1 and TRBJ2-3, is KAGVTQTPRYLIKTRGQQVTLSCSPISGHRSVSWYQQTPGQGLQFLFEYFSETQRNKGNFPGRFSGRQFSNSRSEMNVSTLELGDSALYLCASSPTTGDTQYFGPGTRLTVL.

This clonotype was seen ten or more times. The chain employs TRBV4-3 and TRBJ2-5; 12 bases are a match to TRBD2. The V gene end was trimmed by 0 bases and the J gene end by 4 bases; junction bases not matched to a gene: 9. This CDR3 contains 18 residues. Germline V lookup: CDR1 LGHNA, CDR2 YSLEER. In DNA form, the CDR3 reads TGCGCCAGCAGCCAAGATCTATCGCTAGCGGGGGGGCTAGAGACCCAGTACTTC. Its translation: CASSQDLSLAGGLETQYF.

V usage is TRBV2 and J usage is TRBJ2-3, with 7 bases matching TRBD2. V lost 3 bases and J lost 0; bases outside the gene matches: 6. The CDR3 totals 16 residues. From germline, CDR1 is SNHLY and CDR2 FYNNEI. CDR3 bases: TGTGCCAGCAGTGAGTGGGAGGGGACTAGCACAGATACGCAGTATTTT. Its protein product is CASSEWEGTSTDTQYF. Full variable domain (outside the CDR3, taken from reference TRBV2 and TRBJ2-3): EPEVTQTPSHQVTQMGQEVILRCVPISNHLYFYWYRQILGQKVEFLVSFYNNEISEKSEIFDDQFSVERPDGSNFTLKIRSTKLEDSAMYFCASSEWEGTSTDTQYFGPGTRLTVL.

This clonotype has only a few counts. The rearrangement joins TRBV7-9 to TRBJ2-1; 7 nucleotides align to TRBD1. The CDR3 has 14 amino acids. Germline CDR1 reads SEHNR; CDR2 reads FQNEAQ (reference sequence). The V gene end was trimmed by 0 bases and the J gene end by 15 bases; junction bases not matched to a gene: 11. The CDR3 DNA follows: TGTGCCAGCAGCTTAGCGTTGGGTGACAGGGAAGCGTTCTTC. It encodes CASSLALGDREAFF.

As for this clonotype: This may be a read error, as it is one base from a much larger clone. The V and J genes are TRBV6-5 and TRBJ1-1; the D gene is possibly TRBD1 (5 bases). Germline assignment: CDR1 MNHEY and CDR2 SVGAGI. The CDR3 sequence is 16 residues long. V lost 5 bases, J lost 1 base, and 17 bases lay in between. CDR3 coding DNA: TGTGCCAGCAGTCTTAGGGGCAGACGAGCGAACACTGAAGCTTTCTTT. This sequence encodes CASSLRGRRANTEAFF.

The chain links TRBV29-1 to TRBJ1-2, with no clear D. Germline CDR1 reads SQVTM; CDR2 reads ANQGSEA. V was clipped by 4 bases and J by 0 bases, with 9 bases between them. The CDR3 is 13 amino acids. The CDR3: CSVVHTANYGYTF. In DNA form, the CDR3 reads TGCAGCGTTGTTCATACGGCTAACTATGGCTACACCTTC.

This clonotype was counted between two and nine times. Germline and junction disagree at one end, which may indicate a read error. The V gene is TRBV5-4, the J gene TRBJ1-1; D gene unclear. The germline V gene encodes CDR1 SGHNT and CDR2 YYREEE (reference sequence). The CDR3 consists of 15 residues. The CDR3 sequence: CANSAGPLMNTEAFF. CDR3 nucleotides: TGTGCCAACAGCGCGGGTCCGCTCATGAACACTGAAGCTTTCTTT.

The chain has TRBV7-2 and TRBJ1-2; possibly TRBD1 for D (6 bases). The germline V and J ends were trimmed by 1 base and 7 bases, with 13 bases remaining between them. CDR1 and CDR2 from the germline V gene are SGHTA and FQGNSA. The CDR3 extends over 14 amino acids. In DNA, the CDR3 is TGTGCCAGCAGCTTAGAATTCAGGGGTTCTGGCTACACCTTC. Translated: CASSLEFRGSGYTF.

This clonotype was detected a few times. CDR3 amino acids: CSVDRDRIHEQFF. The CDR3 DNA sequence: TGCAGCGTTGATAGGGACAGGATTCATGAGCAGTTCTTC. The chain employs TRBV29-1 and TRBJ2-1, with 8 bases identical to TRBD1. V was clipped by 3 bases and J by 8 bases; unmatched bases: 6. The CDR3 consists of 13 residues. CDR1 and CDR2 from the germline V gene are SQVTM and ANQGSEA.